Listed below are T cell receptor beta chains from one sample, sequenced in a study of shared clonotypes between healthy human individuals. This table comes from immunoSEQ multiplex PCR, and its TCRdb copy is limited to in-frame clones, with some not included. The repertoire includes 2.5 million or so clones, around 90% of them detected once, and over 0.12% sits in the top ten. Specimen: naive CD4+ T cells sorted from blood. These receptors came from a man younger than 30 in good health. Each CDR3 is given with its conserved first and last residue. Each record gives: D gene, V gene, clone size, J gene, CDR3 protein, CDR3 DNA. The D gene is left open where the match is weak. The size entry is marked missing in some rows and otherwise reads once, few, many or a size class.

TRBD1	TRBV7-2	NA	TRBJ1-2	CASSTHDRAFRGYTF	TGTGCCAGCAGCACCCACGACAGGGCTTTTCGCGGCTACACCTTC
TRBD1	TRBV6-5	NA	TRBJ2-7	CASSYGGQGSGEQYF	TGTGCCAGCAGTTACGGGGGACAGGGGTCCGGCGAGCAGTACTTC
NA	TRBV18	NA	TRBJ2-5	CASSPPVNRQETQYF	TGTGCCAGCTCACCACCGGTGAACCGCCAAGAGACCCAGTACTTC
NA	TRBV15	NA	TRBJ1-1	CATSRGYTEAFF	TGTGCCACCAGCAGGGGTTACACTGAAGCTTTCTTT
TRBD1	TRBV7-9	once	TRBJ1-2	CASSQTGTGGANYGYTF	TGTGCCAGCAGCCAAACCGGGACAGGGGGGGCCAACTATGGCTACACCTTC
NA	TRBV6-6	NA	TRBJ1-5	CASSLVGGPQHF	TGTGCCAGCAGCCTCGTTGGAGGGCCCCAGCATTTT
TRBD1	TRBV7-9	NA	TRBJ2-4	CASSLGTVHIQYF	TGTGCCAGCAGCCTCGGGACAGTCCACATTCAGTACTTC
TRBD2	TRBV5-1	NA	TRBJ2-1	CASSSGLAVTYNEQFF	TGCGCCAGCAGCTCGGGACTAGCGGTGACCTACAATGAGCAGTTCTTC
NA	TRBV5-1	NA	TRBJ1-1	CASSLTAPAMNTEAFF	TGCGCCAGCAGCTTGACGGCCCCTGCAATGAACACTGAAGCTTTCTTT
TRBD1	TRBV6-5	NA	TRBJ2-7	CASSYGGTGVHEQYF	TGTGCCAGCAGTTACGGAGGGACAGGGGTTCACGAGCAGTACTTC
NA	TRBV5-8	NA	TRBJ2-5	CASKSPGTETQYF	TGTGCCAGCAAATCCCCTGGTACGGAGACCCAGTACTTC
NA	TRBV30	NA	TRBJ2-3	CAYLRDIGTDTQYF	TGTGCCTACCTTCGGGACATCGGCACAGATACGCAGTATTTT
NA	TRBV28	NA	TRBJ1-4	CASALGHIEKLFF	TGTGCCAGCGCCCTCGGGCATATTGAAAAACTGTTTTTT
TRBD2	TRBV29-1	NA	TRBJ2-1	CSVVGLAGNEQFF	TGCAGCGTTGTGGGACTAGCAGGCAATGAGCAGTTCTTC
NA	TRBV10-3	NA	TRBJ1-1	CAIHTEKNTEAFF	TGTGCCATCCACACTGAAAAGAACACTGAAGCTTTCTTT
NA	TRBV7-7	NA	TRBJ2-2	CASSLDQNTGELFF	TGTGCTAGCAGCTTGGACCAAAACACCGGGGAGCTGTTTTTT
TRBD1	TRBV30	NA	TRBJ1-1	CAWSATGGSSEAFF	TGTGCCTGGAGTGCGACAGGGGGCTCGTCTGAAGCTTTCTTT